This TCR beta chain was sequenced for a study of blood T cell repertoires in COVID-19. Study-wide background: Nucleic acid was either cDNA or gDNA, and it came from T cells, B-cell-depleted T cells, or PBMCs.

The table came from immunoSEQ multiplex PCR; TCRdb's copy has only in-frame clones and leaves some out. The sample carries roughly 290,000 clones, roughly 88% recorded once. The V segment lost 5 bases and the J segment 5 bases; nucleotides outside the gene matches: 11. This CDR3 has 15 residues. The germline gives CDR1 PRHDT, CDR2 FYEKMQ (reference sequence). The sequenced material came from PBMCs or T cells enriched from blood (not recorded which). The TCR originated in a man aged 25 to 45 who had recovered from COVID-19. V usage is TRBV13 and J usage is TRBJ2-5, with TRBD2 matching over 7 bases. Here the CDR3 reads CASSPNGGMGETQYF. The CDR3 DNA reads TGTGCCAGCAGCCCTAACGGGGGGATGGGGGAGACCCAGTACTTC.